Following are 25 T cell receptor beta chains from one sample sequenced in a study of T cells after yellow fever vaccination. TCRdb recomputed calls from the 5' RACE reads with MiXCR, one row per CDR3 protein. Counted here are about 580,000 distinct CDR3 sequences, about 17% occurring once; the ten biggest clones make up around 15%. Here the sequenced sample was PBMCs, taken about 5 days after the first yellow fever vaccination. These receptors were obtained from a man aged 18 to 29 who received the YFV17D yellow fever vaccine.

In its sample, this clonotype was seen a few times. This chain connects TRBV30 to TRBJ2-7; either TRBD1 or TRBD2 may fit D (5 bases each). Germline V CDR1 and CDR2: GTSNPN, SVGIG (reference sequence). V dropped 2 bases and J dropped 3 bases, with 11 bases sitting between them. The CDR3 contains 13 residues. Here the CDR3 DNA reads TGTGCCTGGAGTCGAGGGGACCTCTACGAGCAGTACTTC. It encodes CAWSRGDLYEQYF.

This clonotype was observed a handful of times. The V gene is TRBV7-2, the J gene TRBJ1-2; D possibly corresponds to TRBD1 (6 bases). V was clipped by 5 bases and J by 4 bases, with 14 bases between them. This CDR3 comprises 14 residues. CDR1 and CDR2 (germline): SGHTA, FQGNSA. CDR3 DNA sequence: TGTGCCAGCAGCATCAACAGGGAAGGCTATGGCTACACCTTC. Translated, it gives CASSINREGYGYTF. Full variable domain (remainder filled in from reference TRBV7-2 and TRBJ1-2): GAGVSQSPSNKVTEKGKDVELRCDPISGHTALYWYRQSLGQGLEFLIYFQGNSAPDKSGLPSDRFSAERTGGSVSTLTIQRTQQEDSAVYLCASSINREGYGYTFGSGTRLTVV.

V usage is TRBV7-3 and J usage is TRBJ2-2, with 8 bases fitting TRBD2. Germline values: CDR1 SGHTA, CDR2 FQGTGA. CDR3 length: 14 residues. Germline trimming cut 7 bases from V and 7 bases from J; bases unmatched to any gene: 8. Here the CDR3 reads CASTDRRGGGELFF. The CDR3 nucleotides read TGTGCCAGCACCGATCGACGGGGGGGCGGGGAGCTGTTTTTT.

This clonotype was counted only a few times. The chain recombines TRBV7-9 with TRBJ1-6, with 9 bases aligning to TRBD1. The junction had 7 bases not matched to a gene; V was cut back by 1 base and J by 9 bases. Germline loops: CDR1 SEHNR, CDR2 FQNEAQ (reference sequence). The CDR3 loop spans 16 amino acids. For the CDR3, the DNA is TGTGCCAGCAGCTTAGGGACAGGGGATAATAGTTCACCCCTCCACTTT. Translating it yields CASSLGTGDNSSPLHF.

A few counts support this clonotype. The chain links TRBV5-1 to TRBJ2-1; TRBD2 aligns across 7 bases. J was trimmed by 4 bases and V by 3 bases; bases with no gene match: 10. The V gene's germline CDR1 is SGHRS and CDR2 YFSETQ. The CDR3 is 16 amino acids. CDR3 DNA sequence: TGCGCCAGCAGCTCCCGGGGAGCGGGGTTTTACAATGAGCAGTTCTTC. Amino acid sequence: CASSSRGAGFYNEQFF.

The CDR3: CASRENEGWYEQYF. In DNA, the CDR3 is TGTGCCAGCAGGGAGAACGAAGGGTGGTACGAGCAGTACTTC. The chain carries TRBV6-1 and TRBJ2-7; D is uncertain. V was cut by 6 bases and J by 4 bases, with 16 bases left in between. The CDR3 sequence is 14 residues long. CDR1 is MNHNS, CDR2 SASEGT, per germline.

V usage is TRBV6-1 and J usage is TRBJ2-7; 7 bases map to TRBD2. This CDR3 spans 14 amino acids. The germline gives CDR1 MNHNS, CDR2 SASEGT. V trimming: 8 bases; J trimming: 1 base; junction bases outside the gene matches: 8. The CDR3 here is CASEVGGKSYEQYF. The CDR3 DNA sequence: TGTGCCAGCGAGGTGGGGGGGAAGTCCTACGAGCAGTACTTC.

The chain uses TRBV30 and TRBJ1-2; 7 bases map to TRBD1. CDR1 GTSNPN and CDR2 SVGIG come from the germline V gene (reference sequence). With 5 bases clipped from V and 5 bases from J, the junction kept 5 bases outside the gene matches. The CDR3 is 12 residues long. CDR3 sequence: CAWGQDAYGYTF. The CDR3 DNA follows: TGTGCCTGGGGACAGGATGCGTATGGCTACACCTTC.

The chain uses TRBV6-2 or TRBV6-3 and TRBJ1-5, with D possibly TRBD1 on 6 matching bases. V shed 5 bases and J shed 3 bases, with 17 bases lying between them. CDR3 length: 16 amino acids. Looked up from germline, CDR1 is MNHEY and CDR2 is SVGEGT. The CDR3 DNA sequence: TGTGCCAGCAGTCCCGGGACACAGATATTCAATCAGCCCCAGCATTTT. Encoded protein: CASSPGTQIFNQPQHF.

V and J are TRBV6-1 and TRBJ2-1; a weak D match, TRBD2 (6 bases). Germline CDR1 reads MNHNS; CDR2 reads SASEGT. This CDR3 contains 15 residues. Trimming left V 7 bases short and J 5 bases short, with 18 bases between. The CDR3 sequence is CASTSGTSDHNEQFF. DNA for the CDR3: TGTGCCAGCACCTCCGGGACTTCCGACCACAATGAGCAGTTCTTC.

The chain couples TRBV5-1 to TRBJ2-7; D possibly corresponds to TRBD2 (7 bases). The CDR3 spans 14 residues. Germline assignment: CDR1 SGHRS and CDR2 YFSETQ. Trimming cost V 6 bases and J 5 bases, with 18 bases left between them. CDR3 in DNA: TGCGCCAGCACTTCAGGCGGGGGCGCGGACGAGCAGTACTTC. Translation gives CASTSGGGADEQYF.

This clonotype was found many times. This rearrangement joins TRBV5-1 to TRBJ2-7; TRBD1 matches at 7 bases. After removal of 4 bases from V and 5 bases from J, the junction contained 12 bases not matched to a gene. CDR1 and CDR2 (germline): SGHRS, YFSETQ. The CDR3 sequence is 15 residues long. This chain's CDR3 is CASSPIDRELDEQYF. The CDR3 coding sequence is TGCGCCAGCAGCCCTATTGACAGGGAGCTGGACGAGCAGTACTTC.

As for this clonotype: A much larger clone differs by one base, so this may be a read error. This chain's CDR3 is CSAFPNPGNNYGYTF. Written as DNA, the CDR3 is TGCAGTGCTTTTCCAAACCCCGGGAACAACTATGGCTACACCTTC. This rearrangement joins TRBV20-1 to TRBJ1-2; D call uncertain. The CDR3 contains 15 residues. Deletions cut 5 bases from V and 2 bases from J, with 18 bases between. CDR1 and CDR2 from the germline V gene are DFQATT and SNEGSKA (reference sequence).

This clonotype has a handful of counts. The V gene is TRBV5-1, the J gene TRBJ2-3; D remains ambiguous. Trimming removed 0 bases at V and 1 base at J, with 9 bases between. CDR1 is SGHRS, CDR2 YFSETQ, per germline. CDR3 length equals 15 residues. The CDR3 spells CASSLANSRTDTQYF. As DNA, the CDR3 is TGCGCCAGCAGCTTGGCAAATTCACGCACAGATACGCAGTATTTT.

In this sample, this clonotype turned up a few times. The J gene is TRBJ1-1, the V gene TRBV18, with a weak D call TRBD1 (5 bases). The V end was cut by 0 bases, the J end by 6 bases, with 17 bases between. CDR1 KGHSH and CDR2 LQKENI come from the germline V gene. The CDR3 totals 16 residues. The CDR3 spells CASSPPGVGVFAEAFF. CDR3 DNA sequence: TGTGCCAGCTCACCACCCGGGGTGGGGGTGTTCGCTGAAGCTTTCTTT.

The CDR3 reads CSAPDREVFDEQYF. The CDR3 nucleotides are TGCAGTGCCCCAGACAGGGAAGTCTTCGACGAGCAGTACTTC. V usage is TRBV20-1 and J usage is TRBJ2-7; 7 bases match TRBD1. Looked up from germline, CDR1 is DFQATT and CDR2 is SNEGSKA (reference sequence). The J segment lost 5 bases and the V segment lost 6 bases, leaving 13 bases of the junction unmatched. The CDR3 covers 14 residues.

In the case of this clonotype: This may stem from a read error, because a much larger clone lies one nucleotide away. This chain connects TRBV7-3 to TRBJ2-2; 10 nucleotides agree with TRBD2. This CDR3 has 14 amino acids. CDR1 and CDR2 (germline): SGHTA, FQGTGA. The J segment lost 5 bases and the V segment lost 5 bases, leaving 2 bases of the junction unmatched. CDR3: CASSTLAGTGELFF. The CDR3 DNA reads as TGTGCCAGCAGCACACTAGCGGGGACCGGGGAGCTGTTTTTT.

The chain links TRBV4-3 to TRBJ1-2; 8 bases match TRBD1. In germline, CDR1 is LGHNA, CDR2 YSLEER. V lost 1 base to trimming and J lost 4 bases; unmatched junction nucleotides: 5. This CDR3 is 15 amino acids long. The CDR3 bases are TGCGCCAGCAGCCAAGGGACAGGGTCGGGCTATGGCTACACCTTC. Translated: CASSQGTGSGYGYTF.

CDR3 protein: CASSLRRAMNTEAFF. Here the CDR3 DNA reads TGTGCCAGCAGCTTAAGACGGGCCATGAACACTGAAGCTTTCTTT. The gene calls are TRBV5-6 and TRBJ1-1, with unresolved D. From germline, CDR1 is SGHDT and CDR2 YYEEEE. The CDR3 sequence is 15 residues long. Trimming shortened V by 2 bases and J by 0 bases, and 11 bases separated the two germline ends.

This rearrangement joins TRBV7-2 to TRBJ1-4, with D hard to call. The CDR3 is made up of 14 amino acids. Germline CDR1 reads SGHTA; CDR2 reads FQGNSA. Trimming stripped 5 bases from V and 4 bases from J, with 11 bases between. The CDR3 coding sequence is TGTGCCAGCAGCACGACCGGGTATAATGAAAAACTGTTTTTT. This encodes CASSTTGYNEKLFF.

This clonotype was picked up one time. The CDR3 loop reads CASSQEWQNYGYTF. The DNA for the CDR3 is TGCGCCAGCAGCCAAGAATGGCAGAACTATGGCTACACCTTC. This chain joins TRBV4-1 and TRBJ1-2, with unresolved D. V dropped 0 bases and J dropped 2 bases, with 7 bases sitting between them. The germline gives CDR1 MGHRA, CDR2 YSYEKL. The CDR3 spans 14 residues.

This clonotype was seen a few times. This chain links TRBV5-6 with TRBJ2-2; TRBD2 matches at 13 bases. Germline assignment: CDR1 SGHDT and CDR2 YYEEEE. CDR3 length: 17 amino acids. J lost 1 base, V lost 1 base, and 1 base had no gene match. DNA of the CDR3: TGTGCCAGCAGCTTGCGACTAGCGGGGGGGAACACCGGGGAGCTGTTTTTT. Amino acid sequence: CASSLRLAGGNTGELFF.

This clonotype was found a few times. CDR3 bases: TGTGCCAGCAGCTTAGATGTGGGTCCCCAGCATTTT. Translated, it gives CASSLDVGPQHF. The rearrangement joins TRBV7-2 to TRBJ1-5; D is unresolved. The CDR3 is made up of 12 amino acids. The V gene's germline CDR1 is SGHTA and CDR2 FQGNSA. V was cut by 1 base and J by 10 bases, with 8 bases left in between. The variable domain in full, with the rest retrieved from reference TRBV7-2 and TRBJ1-5, is GAGVSQSPSNKVTEKGKDVELRCDPISGHTALYWYRQSLGQGLEFLIYFQGNSAPDKSGLPSDRFSAERTGGSVSTLTIQRTQQEDSAVYLCASSLDVGPQHFGDGTRLSIL.

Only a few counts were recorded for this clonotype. CDR3 loop: CASTKTIGYNEQFF. For the CDR3, the DNA is TGTGCCAGCACCAAGACGATTGGATACAATGAGCAGTTCTTC. The V gene is TRBV3-1, the J gene TRBJ2-1; D not certain. In germline, CDR1 is LGHDT, CDR2 YNNKEL (reference sequence). V lost 7 bases to trimming and J lost 4 bases, with 14 bases between them. This CDR3 region has 14 residues.

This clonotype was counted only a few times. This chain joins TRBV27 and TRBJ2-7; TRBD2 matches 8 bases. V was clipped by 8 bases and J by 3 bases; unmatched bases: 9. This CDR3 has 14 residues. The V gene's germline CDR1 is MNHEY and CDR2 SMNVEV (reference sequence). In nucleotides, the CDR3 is TGTGCCAGCTCGCCGGGGCGGGGGGACTACGAGCAGTACGTC. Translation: CASSPGRGDYEQYV.